Below, 27 T cell receptor beta chains from the same sample are listed, as sequenced in a study of blood T cell repertoires in COVID-19. Sequencing used immunoSEQ multiplex PCR; TCRdb keeps in-frame clones, though not all of them. Seen here are about 130,000 clones, roughly 83% observed once, and the top ten hold about 39%. Sequencing was done on a sample of peripheral blood. These receptor sequences come from a man aged 40-49 years with active or convalescent COVID-19.

The chain links TRBV18 to TRBJ2-1; TRBD1 matches at 8 bases. The trim removed 5 bases at V and 9 bases at J, leaving 12 bases unmatched. In germline, CDR1 is KGHSH, CDR2 LQKENI. The CDR3 covers 15 residues. CDR3 protein: CASSSGQVVVVEQFF. CDR3 nucleotide sequence: TGTGCCAGCTCATCGGGACAGGTCGTCGTTGTTGAGCAGTTCTTC.

The genes are TRBV6-5 and TRBJ2-1; D unresolved. From germline, CDR1 is MNHEY and CDR2 SVGAGI. This CDR3 contains 13 residues. Trimming removed 6 bases at V and 5 bases at J, with 11 bases between. Here the CDR3 reads CASSHGEHNEQFF. CDR3 DNA sequence: TGTGCCAGCAGCCACGGTGAGCACAATGAGCAGTTCTTC.

The CDR3 DNA is TGTGCCAGCAGCGAAGGACAGTATGGCTACACCTTC. As protein: CASSEGQYGYTF. This sequence joins TRBV5-5 and TRBJ1-2; D possibly corresponds to TRBD1 (6 bases). Trimming took off 4 bases at V and 5 bases at J, with 9 bases between the two ends. Germline values: CDR1 SGHKS, CDR2 YYEKEE (reference sequence). The CDR3 runs 12 residues.

The CDR3 protein is CASSIRQGNAEAFF. The CDR3 DNA reads as TGTGCCAGCAGCATCCGACAGGGTAACGCTGAAGCTTTCTTT. The chain employs TRBV7-8 and TRBJ1-1, with 7 bases fitting TRBD1. The CDR3 loop spans 14 amino acids. Losses at the gene ends were 5 bases for V and 6 bases for J; bases not matched to a gene: 9. The germline V gene encodes CDR1 SGHVS and CDR2 FQNEAQ.

This clone appeared a single time. The CDR3 is CASSLAGTGNSGNTIYF. The CDR3 region has the DNA TGTGCCAGCAGCTTGGCTGGGACAGGGAACTCTGGAAACACCATATATTTT. V is TRBV5-4 and J is TRBJ1-3, with 9 nucleotides matching TRBD1. Germline CDR1 is SGHNT and CDR2 is YYREEE (reference sequence). J lost 0 bases, V lost 0 bases, and 4 bases had no gene match. This CDR3 comprises 17 residues.

The chain combines TRBV5-5 with TRBJ2-2, with D perhaps matching TRBD1 (6 bases). Germline assignment: CDR1 SGHKS and CDR2 YYEKEE (reference sequence). V lost 1 base and J 3 bases, leaving 7 bases between the germline ends. The CDR3 contains 14 residues. CDR3 in DNA: TGTGCCAGCAGCTTGCAGGGGTACACCGGGGAGCTGTTTTTT. Its protein product is CASSLQGYTGELFF.

The chain carries TRBV6-5 and TRBJ1-2, with D unclear. The ends were cut back, 8 bases at V and 7 bases at J, with 11 bases in the middle. This CDR3 region has 11 residues. The germline V gene encodes CDR1 MNHEY and CDR2 SVGAGI. The CDR3 coding sequence is TGTGCCAGCGATTCTCGGGTTGGCTACACCTTC. Translation gives CASDSRVGYTF.

The rearrangement uses TRBV29-1 and TRBJ1-1; D possibly corresponds to TRBD1 (5 bases). The CDR3 sequence is 14 residues long. V lost 7 bases to trimming and J lost 5 bases, with 20 bases between them. The germline CDR1 and CDR2 sequences are SQVTM and ANQGSEA. The CDR3 coding sequence is TGCAGCGGAGGGGCAGGGACTGTGGGGACTGAAGCTTTCTTT. Its protein product is CSGGAGTVGTEAFF.

The chain couples TRBV5-4 to TRBJ1-1; the D is unclear. CDR3 size: 17 residues. V was cut by 4 bases and J by 3 bases, with 22 bases left in between. In germline, CDR1 is SGHNT, CDR2 YYREEE (reference sequence). The CDR3 reads CASSPFDKALEHTEAFF. The CDR3 DNA is TGTGCCAGCAGCCCCTTTGACAAGGCTCTCGAACACACTGAAGCTTTCTTT.

The chain is built from TRBV19 and TRBJ1-4; TRBD1 might be the D (5 bases). The V gene's germline CDR1 is LNHDA and CDR2 SQIVND (reference sequence). This CDR3 has 15 residues. V lost 1 base and J 2 bases, leaving 8 bases between the germline ends. The chain's CDR3 is CASSIAGDTNEKLFF. The CDR3 nucleotides are TGTGCCAGTAGTATAGCGGGGGACACTAATGAAAAACTGTTTTTT.

This chain connects TRBV12-3 or TRBV12-4 to TRBJ1-2, with a weak D call TRBD1 (5 bases). V lost 5 bases and J lost 5, with 12 bases in between. The CDR3 has 13 residues. In DNA, the CDR3 is TGTGCCAGCAGTCCGGACACATCTTATGGCTACACCTTC. Protein sequence: CASSPDTSYGYTF.

The chain uses TRBV14 and TRBJ1-2; 10 bases map to TRBD1. J was trimmed by 7 bases and V by 4 bases; bases with no gene match: 6. The CDR3 spans 14 residues. Germline V lookup: CDR1 SGHDN, CDR2 FVKESK. CDR3 protein: CASSLRQGASGYTF. CDR3 DNA: TGTGCCAGCAGCCTGAGACAGGGGGCAAGTGGCTACACCTTC.

V and J are TRBV29-1 and TRBJ2-2; no firm D call. The CDR3 has 12 amino acids. V dropped 4 bases and J dropped 3 bases, with 6 bases sitting between them. The germline V gene encodes CDR1 SQVTM and CDR2 ANQGSEA. CDR3 coding DNA: TGCAGCGTTGTTTGGCACACCGGGGAGCTGTTTTTT. Translating gives CSVVWHTGELFF.

V usage is TRBV6-5 and J usage is TRBJ1-1; D remains unclear. Trimming stripped 8 bases from V and 6 bases from J, with 10 bases between. Germline V lookup: CDR1 MNHEY, CDR2 SVGAGI. The length of the CDR3 is 11 residues. As DNA, the CDR3 is TGTGCCAGCCTGGGAGGTGCTGAAGCTTTCTTT. Translation gives CASLGGAEAFF.

V gene TRBV3-1 (or the pseudogene TRBV3-2) combines with J gene TRBJ1-1, with a tentative D call TRBD1 (6 bases). Germline CDR1 is LGHDT and CDR2 is YNNKEL (reference sequence). The V and J ends lost 4 bases and 4 bases respectively, with 13 bases between them. CDR3 length equals 14 residues. CDR3 in amino acids: CASSRTQGITEAFF. In nucleotides, the CDR3 is TGTGCCAGCAGCCGCACACAGGGAATCACTGAAGCTTTCTTT.

The rearrangement joins TRBV28 to TRBJ2-5; TRBD1 agrees at 11 bases. In germline, CDR1 is MDHEN, CDR2 SYDVKM. There are 16 residues in the CDR3. V trimming: 1 base; J trimming: 5 bases; junction bases outside the gene matches: 6. The CDR3 reads CASSLSGTGGWETQYF. The CDR3 region has the DNA TGTGCCAGCAGTTTATCCGGGACAGGGGGATGGGAGACCCAGTACTTC.

This clone was detected once. The chain carries TRBV29-1 and TRBJ2-7; 9 bases map to TRBD1. J lost 3 bases, V lost 7 bases, and 4 bases had no gene match. This CDR3 region has 12 residues. Germline CDR1 SQVTM, CDR2 ANQGSEA. CDR3 sequence reads: CSAGTGLYEQYF. The DNA of the CDR3 is TGCAGCGCTGGGACAGGGCTCTACGAGCAGTACTTC.

This clone has just one count. Other DNA sequences within the sample encode an identical CDR3. The gene calls are TRBV5-6 and TRBJ1-1; TRBD1 might be the D (5 bases). CDR1 and CDR2 from the germline V gene are SGHDT and YYEEEE. The CDR3 sequence is 14 residues long. Between the trimmed V and J ends, which lost 0 bases and 2 bases, there was a span of 8 bases. The CDR3 protein is CASSLGQFNTEAFF. The CDR3 DNA follows: TGTGCCAGCAGCTTGGGACAGTTCAACACTGAAGCTTTCTTT.

The chain joins TRBV7-3 to TRBJ1-1; possibly TRBD1 for D (5 bases). CDR1 is SGHTA, CDR2 FQGTGA, per germline. The CDR3 has 13 amino acids. Trimming took off 4 bases at V and 7 bases at J, with 13 bases between the two ends. The CDR3 DNA reads as TGTGCCAGCAGCTATTCCCCGGGACTTGAAGCTTTCTTT. Translation gives CASSYSPGLEAFF.

The rearrangement uses TRBV11-3 and TRBJ2-6; 7 nucleotides line up with TRBD2. Trimming took 4 bases from V and 4 from J; bases not matched to a gene: 13. CDR1 SGHNT and CDR2 YENEEA come from the germline V gene. The CDR3 spans 18 residues. DNA of the CDR3: TGTGCCAGCAGCTCCCATGCGGGGGAAGGGATGGGGGCCAACGTCCTGACTTTC. This encodes CASSSHAGEGMGANVLTF.

This chain connects TRBV5-8 to TRBJ1-2, with D possibly being TRBD1 (6 bases). The germline V and J ends were trimmed by 4 bases and 8 bases, with 18 bases remaining between them. CDR3 length: 14 amino acids. Per the germline V gene, CDR1 is SGHTS and CDR2 is YDEGEE. CDR3: CASSPSGTKIGYTF. In nucleotides, the CDR3 is TGTGCCAGCAGCCCCTCCGGGACAAAGATCGGCTACACCTTC.

This chain connects TRBV19 to TRBJ2-1; D is unclear. V gave up 3 bases and J gave up 7 bases, with 7 bases separating them. The CDR3 loop spans 12 amino acids. The germline CDR1 and CDR2 sequences are LNHDA and SQIVND (reference sequence). CDR3 nucleotides: TGTGCCAGTAGTATTGAACTAAATGAGCAGTTCTTC. Translated, it gives CASSIELNEQFF.

The CDR3 here is CASSLGLTQETQYF. CDR3 DNA sequence: TGTGCCAGCAGCTTGGGACTCACCCAAGAGACCCAGTACTTC. The gene calls are TRBV5-6 and TRBJ2-5, with no clear D. Trimming took 0 bases from V and 1 from J, leaving 7 bases between them. The CDR3 contains 14 residues. Germline values: CDR1 SGHDT, CDR2 YYEEEE. The full variable domain, its missing parts supplied by reference TRBV5-6 and TRBJ2-5, is DAGVTQSPTHLIKTRGQQVTLRCSPKSGHDTVSWYQQALGQGPQFIFQYYEEEERQRGNFPDRFSGHQFPNYSSELNVNALLLGDSALYLCASSLGLTQETQYFGPGTRLLVL.

The chain is built from TRBV11-2 and TRBJ2-2; 11 positions match TRBD1. Germline CDR1 is SGHAT and CDR2 is FQNNGV. V dropped 6 bases and J dropped 5; count of bases not matched to a gene: 2. The CDR3 consists of 14 residues. The CDR3 sequence: CASRGTGGTGELFF. The DNA of the CDR3 is TGTGCCAGCAGGGGGACAGGGGGTACCGGGGAGCTGTTTTTT.

The genes are TRBV7-9 and TRBJ2-3; 14 bases are shared with TRBD2. The CDR3 is 17 amino acids. Germline V gene data show CDR1 as SEHNR and CDR2 as FQNEAQ (reference sequence). V was pared by 4 bases and J by 4 bases, with 7 bases of the junction left unmatched. In DNA form, the CDR3 reads TGTGCCAGCAGCTCTTTCCGGACTAGCGGGGGGTCAGATACGCAGTATTTT. Its protein is CASSSFRTSGGSDTQYF. The entire variable domain, with the rest obtained from reference TRBV7-9 and TRBJ2-3, is as follows: DTGVSQNPRHKITKRGQNVTFRCDPISEHNRLYWYRQTLGQGPEFLTYFQNEAQLEKSRLLSDRFSAERPKGSFSTLEIQRTEQGDSAMYLCASSSFRTSGGSDTQYFGPGTRLTVL.

This clone was seen a few times. The CDR3 reads CATSDFPDSENTGELFF. The DNA for the CDR3 is TGTGCCACCAGTGACTTTCCGGACAGCGAGAACACCGGGGAGCTGTTTTTT. The rearrangement uses TRBV24-1 and TRBJ2-2; TRBD1 might be the D (6 bases). V shed 4 bases and J shed 1 base, with 15 bases lying between them. The CDR3 consists of 17 residues. Germline CDR1 reads KGHDR; CDR2 reads SFDVKD.

V gene TRBV9 combines with J gene TRBJ2-1; 8 positions agree with TRBD2. Germline loops: CDR1 SGDLS, CDR2 YYNGEE. V lost 3 bases, J lost 0 bases, and 5 bases stayed unmatched. The CDR3 sequence is 16 residues long. Written as DNA, the CDR3 is TGTGCCAGCAGCGCGCTAGCGGGTTCCTCCTACAATGAGCAGTTCTTC. Its translation is CASSALAGSSYNEQFF.